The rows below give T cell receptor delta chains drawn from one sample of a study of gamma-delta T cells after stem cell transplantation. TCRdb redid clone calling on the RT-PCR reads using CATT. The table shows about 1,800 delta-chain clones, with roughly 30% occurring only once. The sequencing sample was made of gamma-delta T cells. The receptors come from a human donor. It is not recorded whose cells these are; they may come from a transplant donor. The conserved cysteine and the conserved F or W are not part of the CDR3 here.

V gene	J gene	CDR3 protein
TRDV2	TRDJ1	ACDTVSTAENTGWPGTYKLI
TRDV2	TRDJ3	ACDTLGGRGNGDGTWDTRQMF
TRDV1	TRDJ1	ALGYCGTSLALGERPQYTDKLI
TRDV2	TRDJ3	ACDTPSLPTGGRVTWDTRQMF
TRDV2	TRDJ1	ACKSLGSTDKLI
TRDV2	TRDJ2	ACDTLTNGGLTAQLF
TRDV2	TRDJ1	ACDTLTGGYDRYTDKLI
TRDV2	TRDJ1	ACDPVLGDTPQSNTDKLI
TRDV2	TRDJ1	ACDTVTGGLTDKLI
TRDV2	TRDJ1	ACDTLSGGYAGQADKLI
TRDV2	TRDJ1	ACDTLSAGGYAVGTDKLI
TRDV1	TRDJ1	ALGELGFFLRPPGGWMGVGTSYTDKLI
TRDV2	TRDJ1	ACDTVSPAENNGGPGTDKLI
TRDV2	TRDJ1	ACDTLRVRDKLI
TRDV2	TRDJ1	ACDTILGDRGYTDKLI
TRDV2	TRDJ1	ACDRVLGDTQYTDKLI
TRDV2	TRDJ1	ACDTLPTVLGASNTDKLI
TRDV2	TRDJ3	ACDTAGEISWDTRQMF
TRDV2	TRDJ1	ACDSLTGGEYTDKLI
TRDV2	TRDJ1	ACDRLGDKGEYTDKLI
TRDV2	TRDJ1	ACDTIGGLDKLI
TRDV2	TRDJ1	ACDTVGTGITLGTDKLI
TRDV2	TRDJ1	ACDTVLGDPLLYTDKLI
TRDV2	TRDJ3	ACDDVVVKDWTENTWDTRQMF
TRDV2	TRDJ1	ACDAVPLLGDNTDKLI
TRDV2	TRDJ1	ACDTAESPKGGVPYHTYKLI
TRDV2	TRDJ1	ACDMMMGDTDKLI